The rows below give T cell receptor beta chains drawn from one sample of a study of T-cell reconstitution after alpha-beta-depleted transplantation in children. MiXCR, run by TCRdb on the PCR reads, gives a single entry per CDR3 protein. The data hold fewer than 750,000 distinct CDR3 sequences, with 25% to 30% observed a single time. The starting material was PBMCs, obtained before TCRalphabeta/CD19-depleted stem cell transplant. Receptor source: a boy under three years old with Wiskott-Aldrich syndrome, due to receive a stem cell transplant. Both conserved end residues are part of each CDR3. A D gene is named only where the DNA matches it firmly. Rows give clone size only sometimes, using once, few, many, or a class for an expanded clone.

d_call,j_call,clone_size,v_call,cdr3_aa,cdr3_nt
-,TRBJ2-3,-,TRBV4-2,CASSQESGRNTDTQYF,TGTGCCAGCAGCCAAGAATCGGGACGGAACACAGATACGCAGTATTTT
-,TRBJ1-5,-,TRBV6-1,CASSERGGRGQPQHF,TGTGCCAGCAGTGAACGGGGGGGCAGGGGTCAGCCCCAGCATTTT
TRBD1,TRBJ2-3,few,TRBV11-2,CASSPGTGFTDTQYF,TGTGCCAGCAGCCCCGGGACAGGGTTCACAGATACGCAGTATTTT
-,TRBJ2-7,-,TRBV12-3/TRBV12-4,CASAAEDSYEQYF,TGTGCCAGCGCCGCGGAGGACTCCTACGAGCAGTACTTC
TRBD2,TRBJ2-1,once,TRBV2,CASSEGTSRRVQFF,TGTGCCAGCAGTGAAGGGACTAGCCGGAGAGTCCAGTTCTTC
-,TRBJ2-1,-,TRBV5-1,CASSPSSLGSYNEQFF,TGCGCCAGCAGCCCGAGCAGCTTAGGCTCCTACAATGAGCAGTTCTTC
-,TRBJ2-2,few,TRBV20-1,CSARALKGIPNTGELFF,TGCAGTGCTAGAGCCCTTAAAGGGATCCCCAACACCGGGGAGCTGTTTTTT
TRBD2,TRBJ2-3,-,TRBV2,CASSISGSGTDTQYF,TGTGCCAGCAGTATTAGCGGGAGTGGCACAGATACGCAGTATTTT
TRBD1,TRBJ2-2,few,TRBV15,CATAGTANTGELFF,TGTGCCACCGCAGGGACAGCGAACACCGGGGAGCTGTTTTTT
TRBD1,TRBJ1-4,many,TRBV6-1,CASSRTGGEKLFF,TGTGCCAGCAGTCGGACAGGGGGTGAAAAACTGTTTTTT
TRBD1,TRBJ2-7,-,TRBV28,CASSRSDRDYEQYF,TGTGCCAGCAGCCGGAGCGACAGGGACTACGAGCAGTACTTC
TRBD1,TRBJ1-2,-,TRBV10-3,CAISVQGGIGYGYTF,TGTGCCATCAGTGTACAGGGGGGAATCGGCTATGGCTACACCTTC
TRBD2,TRBJ2-7,-,TRBV20-1,CSARDYSGRARSSYEQYF,TGCAGTGCTAGAGATTATAGCGGGAGGGCCAGGAGCTCCTACGAGCAGTACTTC
-,TRBJ2-6,few,TRBV5-1,CASSLSAFSSGANVLTF,TGCGCCAGCAGCTTGTCAGCCTTTAGCTCTGGGGCCAACGTCCTGACTTTC
TRBD1,TRBJ2-7,few,TRBV12-3/TRBV12-4,CASSLPPGTGGHYEQYF,TGTGCCAGCAGCCTACCACCCGGGACAGGCGGTCACTACGAGCAGTACTTC
-,TRBJ1-3,-,TRBV10-3,CAISEGSGNTIYF,TGTGCCATCAGTGAAGGGTCCGGAAACACCATATATTTT
-,TRBJ2-6,-,TRBV5-1,CASSVLWTPGANVLTF,TGCGCCAGCAGCGTCTTATGGACCCCTGGGGCCAACGTCCTGACTTTC
-,TRBJ2-1,few,TRBV5-1,CASSLDGGSPYNEQFF,TGCGCCAGCAGCTTGGATGGGGGGAGTCCCTACAATGAGCAGTTCTTC
-,TRBJ2-7,few,TRBV5-1,CASSLDTLGYYEQYF,TGCGCCAGCAGCCTAGATACGTTGGGGTACTACGAGCAGTACTTC
TRBD2,TRBJ2-1,-,TRBV27,CASSLRAGLASNEQFF,TGTGCCAGCAGTCTTCGAGCGGGACTAGCGAGCAATGAGCAGTTCTTC
-,TRBJ2-2,once,TRBV12-3/TRBV12-4,CASSLVLLAGELFF,TGTGCCAGCAGTTTAGTGCTATTGGCCGGGGAGCTGTTTTTT
TRBD1,TRBJ1-5,-,TRBV19,CASSITGQNNQPQHF,TGTGCCAGTAGTATAACGGGACAGAATAATCAGCCCCAGCATTTT
-,TRBJ2-7,few,TRBV10-3,CAISDPGRGEQYF,TGTGCCATCAGTGATCCAGGGCGGGGCGAGCAGTACTTC
TRBD2,TRBJ2-7,few,TRBV5-6,CASSLTSGRVHEQYF,TGTGCCAGCAGCTTGACTAGCGGGAGGGTCCACGAGCAGTACTTC
-,TRBJ1-2,-,TRBV7-2,CASSLMGRGYTF,TGTGCCAGCAGCTTAATGGGCAGGGGCTACACCTTC
-,TRBJ1-5,-,TRBV20-1,CCATETGQPRDQPQHF,TGCTGTGCTACAGAGACGGGACAACCGAGGGATCAGCCCCAGCATTTT
-,TRBJ2-5,-,TRBV3-1,CASSQDSPQYF,TGTGCCAGCAGCCAAGATTCCCCCCAGTACTTC
-,TRBJ2-3,many,TRBV5-1,CASGSTDTQYF,TGTGCCAGCGGAAGCACAGATACGCAGTATTTT
-,TRBJ2-1,many,TRBV5-1,CASSLGQSYNEQFF,TGCGCCAGCAGCTTGGGGCAGTCCTACAATGAGCAGTTCTTC
TRBD1,TRBJ2-6,-,TRBV4-1,CASSHSGVMSAGQGHNVLTF,TGCGCCAGCAGCCATTCCGGAGTAATGTCAGCGGGACAGGGACACAACGTCCTGACTTTC
-,TRBJ1-1,-,TRBV20-1,CSARKGQNTEAFF,TGCAGTGCTAGAAAGGGGCAGAACACTGAAGCTTTCTTT
-,TRBJ2-1,few,TRBV19,CASNFVTPPYNEQFF,TGTGCCTCAAACTTCGTGACTCCCCCCTACAATGAGCAGTTCTTC
-,TRBJ1-1,-,TRBV5-1,CASGQTNTEAFF,TGCGCCAGTGGTCAGACGAACACTGAAGCTTTCTTT
-,TRBJ1-2,-,TRBV12-3/TRBV12-4,CASSLRGLDYGYTF,TGTGCCAGCAGTTTAAGAGGGTTGGACTATGGCTACACCTTC
-,TRBJ2-5,few,TRBV5-6,CASSHTITTNQETQYF,TGTGCCAGCAGCCACACAATTACAACAAACCAAGAGACCCAGTACTTC
-,TRBJ1-1,few,TRBV7-6,CASSLHLGRVPEAFF,TGTGCCAGCAGCCTCCACCTAGGTCGTGTTCCTGAAGCTTTCTTT